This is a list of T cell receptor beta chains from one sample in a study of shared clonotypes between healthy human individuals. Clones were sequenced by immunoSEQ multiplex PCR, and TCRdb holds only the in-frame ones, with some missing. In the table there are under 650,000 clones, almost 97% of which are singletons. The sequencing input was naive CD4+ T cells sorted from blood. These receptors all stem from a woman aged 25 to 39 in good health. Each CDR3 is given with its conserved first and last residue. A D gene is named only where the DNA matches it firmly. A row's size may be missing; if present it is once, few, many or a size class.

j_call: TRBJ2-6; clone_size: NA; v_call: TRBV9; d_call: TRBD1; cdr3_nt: TGTGCCAGCAGCGTACTGACAGGGGGAAGTGGGGCCAACGTCCTGACTTTC; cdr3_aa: CASSVLTGGSGANVLTF
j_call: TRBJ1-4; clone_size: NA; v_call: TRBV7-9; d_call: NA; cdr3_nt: TGTGCCAGCAGCTTAGTTCGGGGCAGTAATGAAAAACTGTTTTTT; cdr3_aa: CASSLVRGSNEKLFF
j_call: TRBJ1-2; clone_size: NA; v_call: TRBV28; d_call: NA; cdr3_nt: TGTGCCAGCAGTGAGGGAGCTAACTATGGCTACACCTTC; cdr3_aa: CASSEGANYGYTF
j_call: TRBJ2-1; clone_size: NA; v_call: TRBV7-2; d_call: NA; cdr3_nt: TGTGCCAGCAGCTTACAGGGGTGGAATGAGCAGTTCTTC; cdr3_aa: CASSLQGWNEQFF
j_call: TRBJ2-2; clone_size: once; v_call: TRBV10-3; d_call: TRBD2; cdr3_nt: TGTGCCATCAGTGAGGGTAGCGGGAGGGCCTTTGATGAGGAGCTGTTTTTT; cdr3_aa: CAISEGSGRAFDEELFF
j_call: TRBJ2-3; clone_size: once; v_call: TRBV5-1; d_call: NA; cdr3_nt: TGCGCCAGCAGCCCTACCACGGACAGCACAGATACGCAGTATTTT; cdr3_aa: CASSPTTDSTDTQYF
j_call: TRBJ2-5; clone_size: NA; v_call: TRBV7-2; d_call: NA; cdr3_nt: TGTGCCAGCAGCTTATTGGGGTATAGAGGGGAGACCCAGTACTTC; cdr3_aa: CASSLLGYRGETQYF
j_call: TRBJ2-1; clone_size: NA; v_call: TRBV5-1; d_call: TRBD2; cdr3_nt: TGCGCCAGCAGCTTGTCCAGCGGGGTGGGCAATGAGCAGTTCTTC; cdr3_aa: CASSLSSGVGNEQFF
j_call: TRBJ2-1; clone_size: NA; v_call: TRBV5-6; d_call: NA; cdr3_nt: TGTGCCAGCAGCCCGACTAGAGCGCCAAATGAGCAGTTCTTC; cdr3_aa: CASSPTRAPNEQFF
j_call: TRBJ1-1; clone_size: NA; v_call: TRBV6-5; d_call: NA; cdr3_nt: TGTGCCAGCAGTTACTCCGGACGTGGGGGGCACACTGAAGCTTTCTTT; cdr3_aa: CASSYSGRGGHTEAFF
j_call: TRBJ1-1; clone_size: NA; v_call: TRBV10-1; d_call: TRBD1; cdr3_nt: TGCGCCAGCAGTGAGGACAGGGTGTTCACTGAAGCTTTCTTT; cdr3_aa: CASSEDRVFTEAFF
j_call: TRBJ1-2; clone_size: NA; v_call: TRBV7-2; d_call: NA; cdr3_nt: TGTGCCAGCAGCCCGTGGGAGGGTAAGCGTGGCTACACCTTC; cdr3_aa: CASSPWEGKRGYTF
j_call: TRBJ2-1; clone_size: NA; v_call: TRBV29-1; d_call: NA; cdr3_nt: TGCAGCGTTGATACGGGAGCCCAATACAATGAGCAGTTCTTC; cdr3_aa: CSVDTGAQYNEQFF
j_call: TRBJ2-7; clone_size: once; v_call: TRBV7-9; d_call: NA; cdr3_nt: TGTGCCAGCTCCCGCCCGGGGAGCCGTATCTACGAGCAGTACTTC; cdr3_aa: CASSRPGSRIYEQYF
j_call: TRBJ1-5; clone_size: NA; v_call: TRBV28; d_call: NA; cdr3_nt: TGTGCCAGCAGTTTAGGAGGGATTCGCAATCAGCCCCAGCATTTT; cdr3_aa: CASSLGGIRNQPQHF
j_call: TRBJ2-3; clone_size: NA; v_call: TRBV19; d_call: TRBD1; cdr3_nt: TGTGCCAGTAGGGGGACAGGGGCCACAGATACGCAGTATTTT; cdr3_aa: CASRGTGATDTQYF
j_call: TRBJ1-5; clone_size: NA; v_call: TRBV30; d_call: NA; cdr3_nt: TGTGCCTGGAGTGTACGAGGATCCAATAATCAGCCCCAGCATTTT; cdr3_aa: CAWSVRGSNNQPQHF
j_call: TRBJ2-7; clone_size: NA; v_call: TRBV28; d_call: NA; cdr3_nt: TGTGCCAGCAGTCCATCTCAACCTACAGGGGAGCAGTACTTC; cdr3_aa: CASSPSQPTGEQYF
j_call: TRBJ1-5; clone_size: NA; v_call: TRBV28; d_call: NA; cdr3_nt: TGTGCCAGCAGCTCACATCAGGGATGGAACAATCAGCCCCAGCATTTT; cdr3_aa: CASSSHQGWNNQPQHF
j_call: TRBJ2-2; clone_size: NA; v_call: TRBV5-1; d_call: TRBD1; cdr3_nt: TGCGCCAGCAGCGCGGGTGGGACAGGGAGAACCGGGGAGCTGTTTTTT; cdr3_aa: CASSAGGTGRTGELFF
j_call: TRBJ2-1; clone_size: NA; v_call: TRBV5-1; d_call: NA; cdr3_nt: TGCGCCAGCAGCTTGGAGGGGGATGAGCAGTTCTTC; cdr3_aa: CASSLEGDEQFF
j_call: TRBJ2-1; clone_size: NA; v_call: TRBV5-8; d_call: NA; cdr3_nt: TGTGCCAGCAGCTCTCAACCCGGGACTTGGAGCTCCTACAATGAGCAGTTCTTC; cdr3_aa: CASSSQPGTWSSYNEQFF
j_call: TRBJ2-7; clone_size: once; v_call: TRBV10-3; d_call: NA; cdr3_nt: TGTGCCATCAGTGCTTTAGCGGAAAGCTCCTACGAGCAGTACTTC; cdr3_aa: CAISALAESSYEQYF
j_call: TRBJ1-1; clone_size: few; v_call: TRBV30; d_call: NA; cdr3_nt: TGTGCCTGGAGTTGGGGGAACACTGAAGCTTTCTTT; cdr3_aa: CAWSWGNTEAFF
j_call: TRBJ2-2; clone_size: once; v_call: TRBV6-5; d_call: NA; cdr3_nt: TGTGCCAGCAGCCGGGAGGGGGAGCTGTTTTTT; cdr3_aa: CASSREGELFF
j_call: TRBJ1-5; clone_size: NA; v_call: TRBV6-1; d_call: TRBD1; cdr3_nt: TGTGCCAGCAGCTTTCAGGGGGCTTCGGGTCAGCCCCAGCATTTT; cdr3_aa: CASSFQGASGQPQHF
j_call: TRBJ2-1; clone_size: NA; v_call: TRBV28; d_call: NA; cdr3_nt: TGTGCCAGCAGTTTATCTTCGGTATGGAGGGAGGCTTCGGGTTACAATGAGCAGTTCTTC; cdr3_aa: CASSLSSVWREASGYNEQFF
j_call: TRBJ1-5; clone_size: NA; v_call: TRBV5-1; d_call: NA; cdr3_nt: TGCGCCAGCAGCTTGGATCTTGGGAATCAGCCCCAGCATTTT; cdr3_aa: CASSLDLGNQPQHF
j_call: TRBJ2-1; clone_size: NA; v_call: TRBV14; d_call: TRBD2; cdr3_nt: TGTGCCAGCAGCCAAAAAAGGACTAGCGCCCACAATGAGCAGTTCTTC; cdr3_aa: CASSQKRTSAHNEQFF
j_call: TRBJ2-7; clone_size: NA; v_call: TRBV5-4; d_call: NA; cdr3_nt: TGTGCCAGCAGCTTGGGTCCCGAGCAGTACTTC; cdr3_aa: CASSLGPEQYF
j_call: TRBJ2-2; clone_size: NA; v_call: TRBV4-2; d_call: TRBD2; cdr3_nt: TGTGCCAGCAGCGATAGGACTAGCGGTGACACCGGGGAGCTGTTTTTT; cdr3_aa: CASSDRTSGDTGELFF
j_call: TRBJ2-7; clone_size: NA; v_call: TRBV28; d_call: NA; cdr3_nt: TGTGCCGGGTCCTCTAGCGTTGCCTACGAGCAGTACTTC; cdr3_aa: CAGSSSVAYEQYF
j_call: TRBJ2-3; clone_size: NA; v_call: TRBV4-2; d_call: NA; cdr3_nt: TGTGCCAGCAGCCAAGATGGTATGGCGGACTGGGATACGCAGTATTTT; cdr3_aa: CASSQDGMADWDTQYF
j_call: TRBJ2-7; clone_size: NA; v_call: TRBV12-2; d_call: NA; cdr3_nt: TGTGCAAGTCGCCTGGCGGGGACTACCTACGAGCAGTACTTC; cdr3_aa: CASRLAGTTYEQYF
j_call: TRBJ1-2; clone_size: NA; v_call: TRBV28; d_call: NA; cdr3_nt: TGTGCCAGCAGACGACCGTCAGGTAGCTATGGCTACACCTTC; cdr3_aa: CASRRPSGSYGYTF
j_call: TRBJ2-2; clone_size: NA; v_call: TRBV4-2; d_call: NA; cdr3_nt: TGTGCCAGCAGCCAAGAAAGGGAGACAGGACTAAACACCGGGGAGCTGTTTTTT; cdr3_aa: CASSQERETGLNTGELFF
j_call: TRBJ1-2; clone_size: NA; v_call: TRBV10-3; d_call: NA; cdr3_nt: TGTGCCATCAGTGTTGGGGGGCGCCCTAAAGGCTACACCTTC; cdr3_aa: CAISVGGRPKGYTF
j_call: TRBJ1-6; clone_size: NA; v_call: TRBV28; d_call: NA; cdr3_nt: TGTGCCAGCAGTTTACCGGAATATAATTCACCCCTCCACTTT; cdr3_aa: CASSLPEYNSPLHF
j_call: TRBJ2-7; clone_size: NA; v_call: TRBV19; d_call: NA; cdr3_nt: TGTGCCAGTAGTATCGGTTGGGCCTCCTACGAGCAGTACTTC; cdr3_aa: CASSIGWASYEQYF
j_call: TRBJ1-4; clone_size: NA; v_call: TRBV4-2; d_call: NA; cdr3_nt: TGTGCCAGCAGCCAAGATCGGACGGGGACAACTAATGAAAAACTGTTTTTT; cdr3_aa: CASSQDRTGTTNEKLFF
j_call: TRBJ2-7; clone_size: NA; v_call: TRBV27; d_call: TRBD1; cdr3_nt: TGTGCCAGCAGTTTAGACAGGGGGGTTACCTACGAGCAGTACTTC; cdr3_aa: CASSLDRGVTYEQYF
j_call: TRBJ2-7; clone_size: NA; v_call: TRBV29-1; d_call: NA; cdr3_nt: TGCAGCGTTTCTTTTGCGGAAAGCTCCTACGAGCAGTACTTC; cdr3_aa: CSVSFAESSYEQYF
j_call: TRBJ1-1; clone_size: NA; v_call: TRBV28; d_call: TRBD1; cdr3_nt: TGTGCCAGCAGTGACCCCAGGGGGGCCGGGGACACTGAAGCTTTCTTT; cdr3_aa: CASSDPRGAGDTEAFF
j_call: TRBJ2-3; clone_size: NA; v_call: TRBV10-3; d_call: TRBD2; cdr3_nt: TGTGCCATCAGTGTATCTAGCGGGGGCACAGATACGCAGTATTTT; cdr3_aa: CAISVSSGGTDTQYF
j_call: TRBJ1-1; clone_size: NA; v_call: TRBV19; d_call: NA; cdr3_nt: TGTGCCAGTAGTAGACAGGTGGAGGGCACTGAAGCTTTCTTT; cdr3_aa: CASSRQVEGTEAFF
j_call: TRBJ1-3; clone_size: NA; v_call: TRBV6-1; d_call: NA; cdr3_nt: TGTGCCACCTCCGAGGGGGGGGCTGGTGGAAACACCATATATTTT; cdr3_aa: CATSEGGAGGNTIYF
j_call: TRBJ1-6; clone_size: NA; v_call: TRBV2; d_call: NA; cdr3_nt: TGTGCCAGCAGTCGGGTGGGAGGAGAGTATGCACCCCTCCACTTT; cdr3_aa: CASSRVGGEYAPLHF
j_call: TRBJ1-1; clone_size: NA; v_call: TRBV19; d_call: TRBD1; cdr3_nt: TGTGCCAGTAGTACTACAGGGGTTACTGAAGCTTTCTTT; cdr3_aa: CASSTTGVTEAFF
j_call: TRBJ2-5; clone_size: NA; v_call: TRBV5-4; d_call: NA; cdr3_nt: TGTGCCAGCAGCTTTGGGGGGATAGAGACCCAGTACTTC; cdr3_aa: CASSFGGIETQYF
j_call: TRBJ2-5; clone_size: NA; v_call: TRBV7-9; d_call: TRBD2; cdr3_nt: TGTGCCAGCAGCCGTCTGCCTAGCGGGAGCCGAGAGACCCAGTACTTC; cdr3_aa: CASSRLPSGSRETQYF
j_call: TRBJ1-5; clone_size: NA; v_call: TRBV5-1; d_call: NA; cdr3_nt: TGCGCCAGCAGTACCGTCCCGGGAGATCAGCCCCAGCATTTT; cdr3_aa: CASSTVPGDQPQHF
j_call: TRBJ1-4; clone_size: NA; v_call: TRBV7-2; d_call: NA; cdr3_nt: TGTGCCAGCAGCCCGGAACCAGCGGCAACTAATGAAAAACTGTTTTTT; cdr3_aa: CASSPEPAATNEKLFF